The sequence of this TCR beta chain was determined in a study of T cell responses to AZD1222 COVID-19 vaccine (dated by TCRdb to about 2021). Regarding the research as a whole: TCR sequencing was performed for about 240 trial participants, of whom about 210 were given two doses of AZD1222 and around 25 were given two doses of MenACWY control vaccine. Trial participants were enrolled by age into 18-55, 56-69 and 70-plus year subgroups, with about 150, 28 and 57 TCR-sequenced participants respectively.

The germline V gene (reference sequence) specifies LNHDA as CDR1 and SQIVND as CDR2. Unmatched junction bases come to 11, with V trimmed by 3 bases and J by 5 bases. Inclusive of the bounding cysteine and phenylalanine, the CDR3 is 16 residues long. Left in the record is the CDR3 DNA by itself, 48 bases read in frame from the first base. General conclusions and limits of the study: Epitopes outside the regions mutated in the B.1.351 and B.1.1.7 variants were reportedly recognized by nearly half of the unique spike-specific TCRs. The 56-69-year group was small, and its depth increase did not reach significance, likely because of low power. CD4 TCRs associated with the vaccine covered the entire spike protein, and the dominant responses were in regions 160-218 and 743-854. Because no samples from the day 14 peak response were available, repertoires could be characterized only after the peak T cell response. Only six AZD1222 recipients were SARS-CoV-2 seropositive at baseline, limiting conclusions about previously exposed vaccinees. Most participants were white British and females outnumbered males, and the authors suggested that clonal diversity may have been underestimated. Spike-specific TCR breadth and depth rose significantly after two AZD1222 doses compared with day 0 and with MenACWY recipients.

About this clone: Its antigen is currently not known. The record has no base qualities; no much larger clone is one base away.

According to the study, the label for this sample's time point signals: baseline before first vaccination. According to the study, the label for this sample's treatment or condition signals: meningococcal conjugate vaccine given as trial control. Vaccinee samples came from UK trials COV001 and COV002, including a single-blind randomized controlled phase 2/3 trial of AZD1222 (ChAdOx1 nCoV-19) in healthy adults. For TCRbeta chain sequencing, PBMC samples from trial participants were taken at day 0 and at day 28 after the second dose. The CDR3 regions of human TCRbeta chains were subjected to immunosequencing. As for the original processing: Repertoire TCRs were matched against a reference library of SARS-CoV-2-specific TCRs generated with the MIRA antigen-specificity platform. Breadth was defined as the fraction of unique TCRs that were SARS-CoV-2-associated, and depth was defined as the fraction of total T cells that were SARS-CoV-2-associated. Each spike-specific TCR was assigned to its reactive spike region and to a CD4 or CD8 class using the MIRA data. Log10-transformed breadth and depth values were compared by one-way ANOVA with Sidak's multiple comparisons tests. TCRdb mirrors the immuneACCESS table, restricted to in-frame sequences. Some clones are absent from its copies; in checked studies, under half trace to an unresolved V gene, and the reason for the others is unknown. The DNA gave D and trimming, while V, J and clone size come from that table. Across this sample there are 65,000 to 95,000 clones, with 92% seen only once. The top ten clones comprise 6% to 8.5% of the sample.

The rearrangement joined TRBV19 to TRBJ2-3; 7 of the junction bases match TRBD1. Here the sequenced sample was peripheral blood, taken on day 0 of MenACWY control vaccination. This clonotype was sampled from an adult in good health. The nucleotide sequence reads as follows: TGTGCCAGTAGTATGCTTTTGACGACAGGGCGAGATACGCAGTATTTT. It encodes CASSMLLTTGRDTQYF.